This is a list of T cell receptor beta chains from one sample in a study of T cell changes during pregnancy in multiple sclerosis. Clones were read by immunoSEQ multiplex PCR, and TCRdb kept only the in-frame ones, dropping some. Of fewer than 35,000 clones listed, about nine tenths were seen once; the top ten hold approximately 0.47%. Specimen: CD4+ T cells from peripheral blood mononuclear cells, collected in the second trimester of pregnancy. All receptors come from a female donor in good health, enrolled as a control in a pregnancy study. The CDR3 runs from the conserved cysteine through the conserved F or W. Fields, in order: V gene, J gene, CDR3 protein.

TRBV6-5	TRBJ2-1	CASSSETSGAEQFF
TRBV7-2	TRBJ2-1	CASTSSYNEQFF
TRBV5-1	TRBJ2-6	CASSLYGVGVLTF
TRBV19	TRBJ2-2	CASRIPITGELFF
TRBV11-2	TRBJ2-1	CASSLLVQGQFF
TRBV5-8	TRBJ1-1	CASSLQGQTERTEAFF
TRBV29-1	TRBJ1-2	CSASGWQINYGYTF
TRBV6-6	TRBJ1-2	CASSYGAVDGYTF
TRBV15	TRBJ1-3	CATSIQQGNTIYF
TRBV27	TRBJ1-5	CASSLNGGYQPQHF
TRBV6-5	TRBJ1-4	CASSSGATNEKLFF
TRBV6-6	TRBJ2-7	CASSYGAGGDLGQYF
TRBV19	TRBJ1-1	CASSIQGRVDEAFF
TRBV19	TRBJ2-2	CASSHNTGGGGELFF